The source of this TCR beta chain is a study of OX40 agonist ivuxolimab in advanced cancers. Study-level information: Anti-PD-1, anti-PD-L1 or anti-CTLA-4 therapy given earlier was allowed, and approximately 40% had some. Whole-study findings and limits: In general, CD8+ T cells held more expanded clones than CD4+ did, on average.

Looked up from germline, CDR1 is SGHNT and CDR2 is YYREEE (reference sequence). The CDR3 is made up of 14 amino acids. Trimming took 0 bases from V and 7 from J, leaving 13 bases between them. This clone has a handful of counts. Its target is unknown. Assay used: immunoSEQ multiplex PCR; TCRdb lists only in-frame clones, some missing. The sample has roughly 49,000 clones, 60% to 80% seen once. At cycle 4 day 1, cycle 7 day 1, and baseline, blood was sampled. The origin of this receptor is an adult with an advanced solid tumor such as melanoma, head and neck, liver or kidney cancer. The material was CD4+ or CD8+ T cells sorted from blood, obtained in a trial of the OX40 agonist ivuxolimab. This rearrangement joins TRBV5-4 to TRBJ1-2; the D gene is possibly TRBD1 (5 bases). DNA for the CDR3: TGTGCCAGCAGCTTGGAGGCGGGGCCGGGTGGCTACACCTTC. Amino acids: CASSLEAGPGGYTF.